This TCR beta chain is drawn from a study of cytomegalovirus exposure and HLA in healthy donors. Broader study findings: Presence/absence analyses assumed roughly uniform sequencing depth across donors, which may not hold. Within an earlier analysis, most TCR beta V segments proved productive either about 90% or about 30% of the time.

PCR employed 60 Vbeta and 13 Jbeta primers. Here immunoSEQ multiplex PCR was the method, and the copy in TCRdb shows in-frame clones only, minus some. The sample yields roughly 200,000 clones, 70% to 80% seen once. The CDR3 totals 15 residues. Trimming removed 2 bases from V and 4 bases from J, with 14 bases in between. The V gene's germline CDR1 is SGHKS and CDR2 YYEKEE (reference sequence). Notes on this clone: The antigen is unknown.

The sample taken for sequencing was PBMCs. The sequence derives from a man aged 25 to 45 in good health and CMV-seronegative. This chain links TRBV5-5 with TRBJ2-3, with no clear D. CDR3 nucleotides: TGTGCCAGCAGCTTTACCCAGGTTCTTGCAGATACGCAGTATTTT. Amino acid sequence: CASSFTQVLADTQYF.